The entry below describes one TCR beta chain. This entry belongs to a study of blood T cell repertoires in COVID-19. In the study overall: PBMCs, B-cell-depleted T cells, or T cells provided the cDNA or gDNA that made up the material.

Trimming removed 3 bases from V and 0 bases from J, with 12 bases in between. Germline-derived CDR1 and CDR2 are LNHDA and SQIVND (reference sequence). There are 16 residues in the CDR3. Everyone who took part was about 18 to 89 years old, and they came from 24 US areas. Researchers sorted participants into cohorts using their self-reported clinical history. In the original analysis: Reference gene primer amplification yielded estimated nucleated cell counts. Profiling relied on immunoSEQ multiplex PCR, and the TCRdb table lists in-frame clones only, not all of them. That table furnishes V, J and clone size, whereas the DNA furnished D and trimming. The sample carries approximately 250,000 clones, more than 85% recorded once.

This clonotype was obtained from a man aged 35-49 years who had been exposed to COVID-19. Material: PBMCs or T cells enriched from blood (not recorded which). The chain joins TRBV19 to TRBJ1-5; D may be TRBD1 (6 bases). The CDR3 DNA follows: TGTGCCAGTAGTATGCGGACAGACCCTAGCAATCAGCCCCAGCATTTT. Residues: CASSMRTDPSNQPQHF.